The rows below give T cell receptor beta chains drawn from one sample of a study of Ad26.COV2.S vaccination and SARS-CoV-2 variants. Using immunoSEQ multiplex PCR, the repertoire was profiled, and TCRdb retains in-frame clones only, with some absent. The sample contains a few hundred thousand clones, roughly 90% of which appear only once. The sequences come from peripheral blood, collected in a trial of Ad26.COV2.S vaccine versus placebo. The receptors derive from a person aged 18 to 65 who received the Ad26.COV2.S COVID-19 vaccine or a placebo. Each CDR3 is given with its conserved first and last residue. A D gene is named only where the DNA matches it firmly.

v_gene,d_gene,j_gene,CDR3aa,CDR3nt
TRBV10-3,NA,TRBJ2-2,CAISDPPDTGELFF,TGTGCCATCAGTGACCCTCCGGACACCGGGGAGCTGTTTTTT
TRBV10-2,NA,TRBJ2-7,CASRDSPYEQYF,TGCGCCAGCCGGGACTCACCCTACGAGCAGTACTTC
TRBV7-8,NA,TRBJ1-5,CASSYEQGGYSNQPQHF,TGTGCCAGCAGCTACGAACAGGGCGGATATAGCAATCAGCCCCAGCATTTT
TRBV28,NA,TRBJ2-2,CASSPQLRGIGELFF,TGTGCCAGCAGTCCCCAACTCCGGGGAATCGGGGAGCTGTTTTTT
TRBV4-1,NA,TRBJ1-5,CASSQDAGGGQPQHF,TGCGCCAGCAGCCAAGATGCCGGGGGGGGACAGCCCCAGCATTTT
TRBV12-3/TRBV12-4,NA,TRBJ2-5,CASSLGRGETQYF,TGTGCCAGCAGTTTAGGCAGGGGAGAGACCCAGTACTTC
TRBV6-4,TRBD1,TRBJ1-2,CASSVIPGTGYGYTF,TGTGCCAGCAGCGTCATCCCCGGGACAGGCTATGGCTACACCTTC
TRBV5-6,NA,TRBJ1-4,CASSLTGGGFNEKLFF,TGTGCCAGCAGCTTGACAGGAGGGGGGTTTAATGAAAAACTGTTTTTT
TRBV6-2/TRBV6-3,TRBD1,TRBJ2-7,CASSTGQGSYEQYF,TGTGCCAGCAGTACTGGACAGGGGTCCTACGAGCAGTACTTC
TRBV7-3,TRBD1,TRBJ1-5,CATPGTGVGQPQHF,TGTGCCACCCCTGGGACAGGGGTGGGCCAGCCCCAGCATTTT
TRBV28,NA,TRBJ2-2,CASRDTGELFF,TGTGCCAGCAGAGACACCGGGGAGCTGTTTTTT
TRBV20-1,NA,TRBJ1-6,CSASLTGYNSPLHF,TGCAGTGCTAGTCTAACTGGCTATAATTCACCCCTCCACTTT
TRBV19,NA,TRBJ2-7,CASSIDDSYEQYF,TGTGCCAGTAGTATAGACGATTCCTACGAGCAGTACTTC
TRBV12-3/TRBV12-4,NA,TRBJ1-2,CASRRGGVNGYTF,TGTGCCAGCAGACGGGGAGGGGTTAATGGCTACACCTTC
TRBV5-1,NA,TRBJ1-5,CASSLGDYSNQPQHF,TGCGCCAGCAGCTTAGGGGATTATAGCAATCAGCCCCAGCATTTT
TRBV10-2,NA,TRBJ1-1,CASSEGVEAFF,TGCGCCAGCAGTGAAGGTGTAGAAGCTTTCTTT
TRBV3-1/TRBV3-2,NA,TRBJ1-1,CASSQVWQVNTEAFF,TGTGCCAGCAGCCAAGTTTGGCAGGTGAACACTGAAGCTTTCTTT